This entry lists 4 T cell receptor beta chains sequenced from one sample in a study of T cell responses to AZD1222 COVID-19 vaccine. Libraries were prepared by immunoSEQ multiplex PCR; TCRdb keeps only in-frame clonotypes and omits some of them. The profile shows 65,000 to 75,000 clones, around four fifths of them singletons. Sequences were derived from peripheral blood, sampled on day 0 of AZD1222 vaccination. The receptor set was obtained from an adult in good health.

The chain uses TRBV28 and TRBJ1-4; D remains ambiguous. The CDR3 spans 13 residues. The V end lost 6 bases, the J end lost 4 bases, and 9 bases lay between the germline ends. In germline, CDR1 is MDHEN, CDR2 SYDVKM. This CDR3 is CASSPSINEKLFF. Written as DNA, the CDR3 is TGTGCCAGCAGCCCCTCCATTAATGAAAAACTGTTTTTT. The whole variable domain, filled in from reference TRBV28 and TRBJ1-4, reads DVKVTQSSRYLVKRTGEKVFLECVQDMDHENMFWYRQDPGLGLRLIYFSYDVKMKEKGDIPEGYSVSREKKERFSLILESASTNQTSMYLCASSPSINEKLFFGSGTQLSVL.

The chain employs TRBV6-6 and TRBJ1-3; 10 bases map to TRBD1. From germline, CDR1 is MNHNY and CDR2 SVGAGI (reference sequence). V shed 5 bases, J shed 0 bases, and the junction held 7 bases outside the gene matches. The CDR3 consists of 17 residues. This CDR3 is CASSRQGARSSGNTIYF. In DNA, the CDR3 is TGTGCCAGCAGTCGACAGGGGGCGAGAAGCTCTGGAAACACCATATATTTT.

The chain couples TRBV14 to TRBJ1-6; 9 positions match TRBD1. The germline CDR1 and CDR2 sequences are SGHDN and FVKESK. After removal of 4 bases from V and 9 bases from J, the junction contained 4 bases not matched to a gene. CDR3 length: 14 residues. The CDR3 protein is CASSPDRGSSPLHF. The CDR3, as DNA: TGTGCCAGCAGCCCCGACAGGGGGAGTTCACCCCTCCACTTT.

V gene TRBV5-5 combines with J gene TRBJ2-7; no definite D call. V dropped 2 bases and J dropped 3 bases, with 21 bases sitting between them. CDR3 length equals 17 residues. CDR1 is SGHKS, CDR2 YYEKEE, per germline (reference sequence). CDR3 in DNA: TGTGCCAGCAGCTTAGACGGTGACGCCCTGCCCCTCTACGAGCAGTACTTC. Translated, it gives CASSLDGDALPLYEQYF.